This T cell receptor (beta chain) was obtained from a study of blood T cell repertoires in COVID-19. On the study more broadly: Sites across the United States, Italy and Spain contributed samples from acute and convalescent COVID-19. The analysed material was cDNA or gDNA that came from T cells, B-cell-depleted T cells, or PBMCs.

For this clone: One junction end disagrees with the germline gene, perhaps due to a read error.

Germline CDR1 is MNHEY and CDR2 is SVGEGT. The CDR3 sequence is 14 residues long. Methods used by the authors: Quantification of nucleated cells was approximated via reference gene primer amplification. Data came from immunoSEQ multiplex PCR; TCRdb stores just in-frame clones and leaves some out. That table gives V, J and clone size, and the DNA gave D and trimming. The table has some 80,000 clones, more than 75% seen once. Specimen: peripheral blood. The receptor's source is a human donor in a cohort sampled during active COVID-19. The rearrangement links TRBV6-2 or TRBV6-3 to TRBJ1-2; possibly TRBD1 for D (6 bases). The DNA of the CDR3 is TGTGCCAGCAGTTACGCGGGCTTGCTAAAGGACAGTAACTTC. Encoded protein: CASSYAGLLKDSNF.